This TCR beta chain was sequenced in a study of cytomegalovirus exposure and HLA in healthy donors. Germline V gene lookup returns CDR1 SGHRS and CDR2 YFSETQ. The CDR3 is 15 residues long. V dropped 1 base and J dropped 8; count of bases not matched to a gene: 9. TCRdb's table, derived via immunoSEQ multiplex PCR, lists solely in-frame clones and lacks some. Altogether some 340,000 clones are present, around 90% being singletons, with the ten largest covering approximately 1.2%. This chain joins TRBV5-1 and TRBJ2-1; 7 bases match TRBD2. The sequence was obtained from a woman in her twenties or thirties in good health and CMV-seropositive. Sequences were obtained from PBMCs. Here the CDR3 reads CASSLYGGSAYEQFF. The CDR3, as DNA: TGCGCCAGCAGCTTGTACGGGGGGTCGGCCTATGAGCAGTTCTTC. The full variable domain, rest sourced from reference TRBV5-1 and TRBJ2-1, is KAGVTQTPRYLIKTRGQQVTLSCSPISGHRSVSWYQQTPGQGLQFLFEYFSETQRNKGNFPGRFSGRQFSNSRSEMNVSTLELGDSALYLCASSLYGGSAYEQFFGPGTRLTVL.